These 16 T cell receptor beta chains were all obtained from the same sample, sequenced in a study of cytomegalovirus exposure and HLA in healthy donors. PCR primers comprised 60 Vbeta and 13 Jbeta primers. Here immunoSEQ multiplex PCR was the method, and the copy in TCRdb shows in-frame clones only, minus some. The sample contains around 93,000 clones, 80% to 90% of which appear only once. The sequencing input was PBMCs. The receptors here all came from a young man in good health and CMV-seropositive.

This sequence joins TRBV10-1 and TRBJ2-7; D is undetermined. This CDR3 spans 15 amino acids. Trimming shortened V by 0 bases and J by 3 bases, and 12 bases separated the two germline ends. Germline CDR1 WNHNN, CDR2 SYGVQD (reference sequence). The CDR3 DNA reads as TGCGCCAGCAGTGAGTCGCGTGCCGAGAGCTACGAGCAGTACTTC. This encodes CASSESRAESYEQYF.

The chain couples TRBV18 to TRBJ2-1; 7 bases agree with TRBD2. The germline V gene has CDR1 KGHSH and CDR2 LQKENI. The CDR3 is made up of 14 amino acids. The trim removed 3 bases at V and 6 bases at J, leaving 5 bases unmatched. CDR3 region: CASSPQRTSNEQFF. DNA for the CDR3: TGTGCCAGCTCACCCCAACGGACTAGCAATGAGCAGTTCTTC. Combining the CDR3 with reference TRBV18 and TRBJ2-1 gives the whole variable domain NAGVMQNPRHLVRRRGQEARLRCSPMKGHSHVYWYRQLPEEGLKFMVYLQKENIIDESGMPKERFSAEFPKEGPSILRIQQVVRGDSAAYFCASSPQRTSNEQFFGPGTRLTVL.

This clone came up once. V usage is TRBV27 and J usage is TRBJ1-1; 7 nucleotides line up with TRBD1. Germline CDR1 and CDR2: MNHEY and SMNVEV (reference sequence). The CDR3 is 14 residues long. Trimming took 7 bases from V and 4 from J; bases not matched to a gene: 9. As DNA, the CDR3 is TGTGCCAGCAAAATTACAGGGGCGCCCACTGAAGCTTTCTTT. This encodes CASKITGAPTEAFF.

In nucleotides, the CDR3 is TGTGCCATCAGTGGGAGCACTGAAGCTTTCTTT. Amino acids: CAISGSTEAFF. The chain recombines TRBV10-3 with TRBJ1-1; D is ambiguous. Trimming took off 4 bases at V and 4 bases at J, with 4 bases between the two ends. Germline V lookup: CDR1 ENHRY, CDR2 SYGVKD. The CDR3 loop spans 11 amino acids.

The chain combines TRBV5-6 with TRBJ1-1; 9 nucleotides match TRBD1. The trim removed 6 bases at V and 0 bases at J, leaving 9 bases unmatched. CDR3 length: 16 residues. Germline V gene lookup returns CDR1 SGHDT and CDR2 YYEEEE. The CDR3 bases are TGTGCCAGCACCTATAACAGGGGGCTAATGAACACTGAAGCTTTCTTT. It translates to CASTYNRGLMNTEAFF.

This clone occurred once. V gene TRBV6-5 combines with J gene TRBJ2-7, with a weak D call TRBD2 (7 bases). Germline assignment: CDR1 MNHEY and CDR2 SVGAGI. The CDR3 has 13 residues. V lost 5 bases and J lost 3, with 11 bases in between. CDR3 DNA: TGTGCCAGCAGTAAGGGAGGGGGCTACGAGCAGTACTTC. It encodes CASSKGGGYEQYF.

The V gene is TRBV11-3, the J gene TRBJ2-5; D is possibly TRBD1 (6 bases). The V gene lost 0 bases and the J gene lost 7 bases, with 9 bases spanning the gap. This CDR3 has 13 amino acids. From germline, CDR1 is SGHNT and CDR2 YENEEA. The CDR3 loop is CASSLEQGATQYF. CDR3 DNA sequence: TGTGCCAGCAGCTTAGAACAGGGTGCGACCCAGTACTTC.

The V gene is TRBV11-2, the J gene TRBJ2-5; TRBD1 is a possible D gene (7 bases). This CDR3 is built from 15 residues. Germline lookup yields CDR1 SGHAT and CDR2 FQNNGV. V was cut by 0 bases and J by 5 bases, with 13 bases left in between. The chain's CDR3 is CASSLESTGRETQYF. The CDR3 DNA reads as TGTGCCAGCAGCTTAGAGTCGACAGGGAGGGAGACCCAGTACTTC.

This chain uses TRBV15 with TRBJ2-5; TRBD2 matches 13 bases. Unmatched junction bases numbered 9, after V lost 3 bases and J lost 5 bases. This CDR3 comprises 17 residues. Per the germline V gene, CDR1 is LNHNV and CDR2 is YYDKDF (reference sequence). The CDR3 nucleotides are TGTGCCACCAGCAGTGGGACTAGCGGGACCATCGGGGAGACCCAGTACTTC. As protein: CATSSGTSGTIGETQYF.

V is TRBV9 and J is TRBJ2-1; TRBD1 is a possible D gene (6 bases). Trimming removed 2 bases at V and 3 bases at J, with 12 bases between. The CDR3 has 15 amino acids. Germline-derived CDR1 and CDR2 are SGDLS and YYNGEE. The CDR3: CASSVTGQRYNEQFF. The CDR3 DNA follows: TGTGCCAGCAGCGTGACGGGACAACGCTACAATGAGCAGTTCTTC.

This clone has more than one count but fewer than ten. The chain joins TRBV2 to TRBJ1-2; D unresolved. The CDR3 totals 13 residues. Germline CDR1 SNHLY, CDR2 FYNNEI. V was shortened by 5 bases and J by 4 bases, with 11 bases between the two germline ends. CDR3 protein: CASSIAVFYGYTF. The CDR3 nucleotides read TGTGCCAGCAGTATAGCGGTCTTCTATGGCTACACCTTC.

This clone was detected only once. V is TRBV4-2 and J is TRBJ2-7; TRBD1 is a possible D gene (5 bases). The CDR3 totals 14 residues. Trimming stripped 1 base from V and 3 bases from J, with 10 bases between. The V gene's germline CDR1 is LGHNA and CDR2 YNFKEQ. This CDR3 is CASSQALGDYEQYF. The CDR3 nucleotides are TGTGCCAGCAGCCAAGCTTTAGGGGACTACGAGCAGTACTTC.

This clone was found once. J is TRBJ2-5 and V is TRBV18, with 10 bases lining up with TRBD2. Germline V lookup: CDR1 KGHSH, CDR2 LQKENI. V shed 4 bases, J shed 4 bases, and the junction held 9 bases outside the gene matches. The CDR3 consists of 16 residues. The CDR3 DNA reads as TGTGCCAGCTCACGACCCCCGGGACTAGCGACAGAGACCCAGTACTTC. It codes for CASSRPPGLATETQYF.

The V gene is TRBV27, the J gene TRBJ1-2, with D maybe TRBD1 (6 bases). Deletions cut 4 bases from V and 0 bases from J, with 21 bases between. In germline, CDR1 is MNHEY, CDR2 SMNVEV (reference sequence). The CDR3 covers 18 residues. The CDR3 spells CASSSWQTGTIANYGYTF. CDR3 bases: TGTGCCAGCAGTTCCTGGCAAACCGGGACAATAGCTAACTATGGCTACACCTTC.

V gene TRBV7-8 combines with J gene TRBJ2-1; TRBD1 matches at 8 bases. The CDR3 has 16 amino acids. Germline CDR1 is SGHVS and CDR2 is FQNEAQ. V lost 4 bases, J lost 8 bases, and 13 bases stayed unmatched. The CDR3 here is CASSSPRQPGGDEQFF. The CDR3 DNA sequence: TGTGCCAGCAGCTCCCCCCGGCAACCAGGGGGCGATGAGCAGTTCTTC.

This clone is a singleton in its sample. The V gene is TRBV6-5, the J gene TRBJ2-7, with 7 bases that match TRBD1. V was pared by 0 bases and J by 0 bases, with 2 bases of the junction left unmatched. Germline V gene lookup returns CDR1 MNHEY and CDR2 SVGAGI. The length of the CDR3 is 15 residues. This CDR3 is CASSYSYRGSYEQYF. CDR3 nucleotides: TGTGCCAGCAGTTACTCTTACAGGGGCTCCTACGAGCAGTACTTC.